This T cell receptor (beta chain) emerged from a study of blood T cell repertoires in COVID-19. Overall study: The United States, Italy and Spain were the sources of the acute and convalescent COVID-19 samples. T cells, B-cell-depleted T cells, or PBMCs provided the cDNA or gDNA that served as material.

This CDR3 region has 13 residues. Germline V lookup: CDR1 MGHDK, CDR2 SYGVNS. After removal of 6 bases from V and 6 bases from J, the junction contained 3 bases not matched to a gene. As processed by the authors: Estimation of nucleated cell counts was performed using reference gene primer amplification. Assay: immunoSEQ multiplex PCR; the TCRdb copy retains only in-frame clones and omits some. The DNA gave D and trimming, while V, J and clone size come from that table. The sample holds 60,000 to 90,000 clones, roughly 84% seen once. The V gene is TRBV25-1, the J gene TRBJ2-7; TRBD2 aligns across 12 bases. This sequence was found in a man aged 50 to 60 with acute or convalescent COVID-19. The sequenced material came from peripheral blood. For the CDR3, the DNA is TGTGCCAGCAGGCTAGCGGGAGGGCGCGAGCAGTACTTC. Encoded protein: CASRLAGGREQYF.